What follows are 10 T cell receptor beta chains derived from one specimen sequenced in a study of CD8 T cells in ankylosing spondylitis (dated by TCRdb to 2016 to 2017). Libraries were made using 5' RACE. These reads were obtained on an Illumina MiSeq. TCRdb reran the public reads through fastp at Q25 and MiXCR, keeping productive beta chains. A single entry per CDR3 protein holds the most common genes and DNA from its merged rows. In this sample the table shows some 16,000 distinct CDR3 sequences, over 7% of which occur a single time. The top ten hold roughly 36% of the sample. Sequencing used blood. These receptors came from a male donor with ankylosing spondylitis or in good health (not recorded which).

This clonotype was found many times. The rearrangement links TRBV14 to TRBJ2-1, with D possibly called TRBD1 or TRBD2 (5 bases each). The CDR3 spans 13 residues. Per germline, CDR1 SGHDN and CDR2 FVKESK. Between the trimmed V and J ends, which lost 1 base and 10 bases, there was a span of 11 bases. CDR3 nucleotide sequence: TGTGCCAGCAGCCAAGGAGGGGCTCGGGAGCAGTTCTTC. This encodes CASSQGGAREQFF.

This clonotype showed up many times. This rearrangement joins TRBV12-3 or TRBV12-4 to TRBJ2-4, with 8 bases that match TRBD1. V lost 0 bases and J lost 1; bases outside the gene matches: 8. This CDR3 contains 18 residues. CDR3 in DNA: TGTGCCAGCAGTTTAGCCACAGGGGGTTGGTCGGCCAAAAACATTCAGTACTTC. This gives the protein CASSLATGGWSAKNIQYF.

This clonotype was seen more than once but under ten times. This chain joins TRBV6-6 and TRBJ2-2; D is ambiguous. Germline V CDR1 and CDR2: MNHNY, SVGAGI (reference sequence). This CDR3 has 15 amino acids. V lost 4 bases to trimming and J lost 4 bases, with 13 bases between them. The CDR3 bases are TGTGCCAGCAGTTTTAAGAGAGGAATCACCGGGGAGCTGTTTTTT. This sequence encodes CASSFKRGITGELFF.

The rearrangement uses TRBV6-5 and TRBJ1-2, with D unresolved. Germline CDR1 is MNHEY and CDR2 is SVGAGI. The CDR3 sequence is 14 residues long. The ends were cut back, 2 bases at V and 4 bases at J, with 11 bases in the middle. CDR3 residues: CASSYTPPGYGYTF. In DNA form, the CDR3 reads TGTGCCAGCAGTTACACACCCCCTGGCTATGGCTACACCTTC.

This clonotype appeared many times. The V call is TRBV25-1, the J call TRBJ2-7; D may be TRBD2 (6 bases). Trimming removed 6 bases from V and 5 bases from J, with 14 bases in between. The CDR3 has 13 residues. CDR1 is MGHDK and CDR2 is SYGVNS in the germline V gene. This chain's CDR3 is CASRGAGRHEQYF. DNA of the CDR3: TGTGCCAGCAGAGGGGCGGGAAGACACGAGCAGTACTTC.

This clonotype has a count of ten or more. The chain has TRBV14 and TRBJ2-1, with TRBD2 as a possible D gene (5 bases). Germline CDR1 is SGHDN and CDR2 is FVKESK. V shed 6 bases and J shed 0 bases, with 15 bases lying between them. The CDR3 has 16 residues. The CDR3: CASSQTHGSSYNEQFF. The CDR3, as DNA: TGTGCCAGCAGTCAAACTCATGGGAGCTCCTACAATGAGCAGTTCTTC.

The gene calls are TRBV6-8 and TRBJ2-1; the D gene is possibly TRBD1 (5 bases). Trimming cost V 5 bases and J 4 bases, with 9 bases left between them. The CDR3 totals 13 residues. The germline V gene has CDR1 MNHGY and CDR2 SAAAGT. The CDR3 bases are TGTGCCAGCAGTCCCCGGACATACAATGAGCAGTTCTTC. This translates into CASSPRTYNEQFF.

A few counts support this clonotype. The J gene is TRBJ1-5, the V gene TRBV20-1, with D perhaps matching TRBD1 (6 bases). CDR1 and CDR2 from the germline V gene are DFQATT and SNEGSKA (reference sequence). V lost 1 base, J lost 7 bases, and 17 bases lay in between. The CDR3 extends over 15 amino acids. This CDR3 reads CSARVQGASGQPQHF. DNA for the CDR3: TGCAGTGCTAGAGTACAGGGAGCCTCGGGGCAGCCCCAGCATTTT.

This chain links TRBV28 with TRBJ2-7; 8 positions agree with TRBD1. The CDR3 consists of 13 residues. V lost 5 bases and J lost 3; bases outside the gene matches: 3. Germline assignment: CDR1 MDHEN and CDR2 SYDVKM. CDR3 nucleotides: TGTGCCAGCAGTCGGGACAGGTACTACGAGCAGTACTTC. Residues: CASSRDRYYEQYF.

For this clonotype: An end of the junction does not agree with germline; a read error may underlie this. This sequence joins TRBV28 and TRBJ1-1; the match to TRBD1 covers 7 bases. The CDR3 is 11 residues long. Germline CDR1 and CDR2: MDHEN and SYDVKM. This chain's CDR3 is CASSLWGQAFF. CDR3 in DNA: TGTGCCAGCAGTCTATGGGGACAGGCTTTCTTT.